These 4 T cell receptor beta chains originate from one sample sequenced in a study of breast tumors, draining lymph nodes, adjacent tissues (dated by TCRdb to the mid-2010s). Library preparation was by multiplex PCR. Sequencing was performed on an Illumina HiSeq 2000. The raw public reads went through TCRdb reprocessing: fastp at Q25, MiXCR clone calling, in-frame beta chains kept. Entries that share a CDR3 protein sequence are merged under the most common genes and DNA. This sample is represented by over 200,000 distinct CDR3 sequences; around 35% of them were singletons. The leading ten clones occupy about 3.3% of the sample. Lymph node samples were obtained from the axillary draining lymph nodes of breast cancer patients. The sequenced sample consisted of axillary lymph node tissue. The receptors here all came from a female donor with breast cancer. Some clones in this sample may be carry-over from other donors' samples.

The CDR3 DNA is TGCGCCAGCAGCTTGGGAGGAGCGGGCGGGGAGCTGTTTTTT. It codes for CASSLGGAGGELFF. The gene calls are TRBV5-1 and TRBJ2-2, with D perhaps TRBD2 (6 bases). The CDR3 has 14 residues. CDR1 and CDR2 from the germline V gene are SGHRS and YFSETQ. The V end lost 0 bases, the J end lost 7 bases, and 10 bases lay between the germline ends.

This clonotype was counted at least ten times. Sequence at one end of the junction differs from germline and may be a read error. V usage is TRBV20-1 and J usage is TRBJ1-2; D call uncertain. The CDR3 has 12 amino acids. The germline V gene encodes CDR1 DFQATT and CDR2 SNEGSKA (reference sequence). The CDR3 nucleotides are TGCAGTGCTAGAGGGGGATCCTATGGCTCCACCTTC. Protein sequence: CSARGGSYGSTF.

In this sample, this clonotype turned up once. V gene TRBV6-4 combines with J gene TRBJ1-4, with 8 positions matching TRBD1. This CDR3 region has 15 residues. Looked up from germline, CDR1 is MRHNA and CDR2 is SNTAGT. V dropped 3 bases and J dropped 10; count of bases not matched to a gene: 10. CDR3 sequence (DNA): TGTGCCAGCAGTGAACAGACAGGGGAGGGTGGAAAACTGTTTTTT. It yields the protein CASSEQTGEGGKLFF.

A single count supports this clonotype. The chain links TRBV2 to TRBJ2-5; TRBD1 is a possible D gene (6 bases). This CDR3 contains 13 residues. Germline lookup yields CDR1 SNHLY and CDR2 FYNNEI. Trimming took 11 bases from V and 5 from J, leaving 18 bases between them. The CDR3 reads CALKGVGEETQYF. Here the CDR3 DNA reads TGTGCCCTCAAGGGGGTGGGGGAGGAGACCCAGTACTTC.